These 9 T cell receptor beta chains were all obtained from the same sample, sequenced in a study of tumor and adjacent non-tumor tissue in lung cancer. Three rounds of nested PCR, following a modified ARM-PCR protocol, produced the TCRbeta library. MiXCR, run by TCRdb on the multiplex PCR reads, gives a single entry per CDR3 protein. The sample has 200,000 to 250,000 distinct CDR3 sequences; around 70% are singletons. The template was RNA from unsorted bulk tissue. The sequenced sample was lung tumor tissue. The receptors shown here come from a man in his 60s with non-small cell lung cancer.

There are a few counts of this clonotype. It may be a read error: a sequence one base away is much more abundant. This rearrangement joins TRBV20-1 to TRBJ2-7, with D perhaps TRBD1 or TRBD2 (5 bases each). Germline assignment: CDR1 DFQATT and CDR2 SNEGSKA (reference sequence). The CDR3 runs 13 residues. The CDR3 nucleotides read TGCAGTGCCGCAGACGGTCGGGGCTACAAGCAGTACTTC. Protein sequence: CSAADGRGYKQYF.

Only a few counts were recorded for this clonotype. This chain uses TRBV7-2 with TRBJ2-3, with 12 bases matching TRBD2. The junction had 4 bases not matched to a gene; V was cut back by 5 bases and J by 1 base. The CDR3 is 16 amino acids. CDR1 is SGHTA and CDR2 is FQGNSA in the germline V gene. The CDR3 DNA follows: TGTGCCAGCAGCGCCAGACTAGCGGGGGGCACAGATACGCAGTATTTT. Translated, it gives CASSARLAGGTDTQYF.

With regard to this clonotype: The junction departs from germline at one end; a sequencing error may be responsible. The gene calls are TRBV5-5 and TRBJ2-2; TRBD1 matches at 7 bases. Germline values: CDR1 SGHKS, CDR2 YYEKEE (reference sequence). The CDR3 sequence is 16 residues long. CDR3 DNA: TGTGCCAGCAGCTTGATCTGGGACATGAACACAGGGGAACTGATTTTT. It encodes CASSLIWDMNTGELIF. Based on the CDR3 plus reference TRBV5-5 and TRBJ2-2, the full variable domain is DAGVTQSPTHLIKTRGQQVTLRCSPISGHKSVSWYQQVLGQGPQFIFQYYEKEERGRGNFPDRFSARQFPNYSSELNVNALLLGDSALYLCASSLIWDMNTGELIFGEGSRLTVL.

This clonotype has more than one count but fewer than ten. The chain has TRBV6-6 and TRBJ1-4, with 9 bases aligning to TRBD1. Germline V gene data show CDR1 as MNHNY and CDR2 as SVGAGI (reference sequence). The CDR3 consists of 15 residues. With 6 bases clipped from V and 0 bases from J, the junction kept 2 bases outside the gene matches. DNA for the CDR3: TGTGCCAGCAGCCGACAGGGGGCAACTAATGAAAAACTGTTTTTT. It encodes CASSRQGATNEKLFF.

V usage is TRBV11-2 and J usage is TRBJ2-1; 16 bases align to TRBD2. Germline trimming cut 5 bases from V and 9 bases from J; bases unmatched to any gene: 7. Germline CDR1 is SGHAT and CDR2 is FQNNGV. This CDR3 is 16 amino acids long. DNA of the CDR3: TGTGCCAGCAGCCCAGTTGGGACTAGCGGGAGGGTTGAGCAGTTCTTC. Amino acids: CASSPVGTSGRVEQFF.

With regard to this clonotype: Given a much more abundant clone one base away, this may be a read error. This chain links TRBV18 with TRBJ2-5, with D perhaps given as TRBD1 or TRBD2 (5 bases each). Germline V gene sequence: CDR1 KGHSH, CDR2 LQKENI. The CDR3 spans 15 residues. V lost 6 bases to trimming and J lost 6 bases, with 20 bases between them. Here the CDR3 reads CASSDHEGRQQTQYF. In DNA, the CDR3 is TGTGCCAGCTCGGACCATGAGGGACGGCAACAGACCCAGTACTTC.

This clonotype was seen many times. This sequence joins TRBV12-3 or TRBV12-4 and TRBJ1-4; D is ambiguous. Trimming took off 3 bases at V and 4 bases at J, with 9 bases between the two ends. This CDR3 spans 14 amino acids. The CDR3 DNA sequence: TGTGCCAGCAGTTTCCCAGGAGTTAATGAAAAACTGTTTTTT. As protein: CASSFPGVNEKLFF.

The chain uses TRBV12-3 or TRBV12-4 and TRBJ2-2, with D possibly being TRBD1 or TRBD2 (6 bases each). V gave up 3 bases and J gave up 0 bases, with 11 bases separating them. This CDR3 region has 16 residues. CDR3 protein: CASSFGGRPNTGELFF. The CDR3 nucleotides read TGTGCCAGCAGTTTCGGGGGCAGGCCGAACACCGGGGAGCTGTTTTTT.

In its sample, this clonotype was seen once. Without the conserved terminal phenylalanine or tryptophan, this CDR3 likely stems from a read error. CDR3 in amino acids: CASNRGTRELFL. CDR3 in DNA: TGCGCCAGCAACCGGGGAACCAGGGAGCTGTTTCTT. V usage is TRBV4-1 and J usage is TRBJ2-2; TRBD2 is a possible D gene (5 bases). The germline gives CDR1 MGHRA, CDR2 YSYEKL. V was clipped by 7 bases and J by 9 bases, with 12 bases between them. CDR3 size: 12 residues.